This passage covers 30 T cell receptor beta chains from one sample sequenced in a study of T-cell memory formation after mild COVID-19. TCRdb reprocessed the 5' RACE reads with MiXCR, giving one entry per CDR3 protein. Here the sample spans tens of thousands of distinct CDR3 sequences, about an eighth being singletons. What was sequenced was PBMCs or a T cell subset sorted from them (not recorded which). These receptors came from a man aged 18 to 30 who had mild COVID-19 (a few samples of this study predate the infection). Cell type and time point are not known.

This clonotype was detected ten times or more. The rearrangement links TRBV4-2 to TRBJ2-5, with TRBD2 matching 9 bases. Losses at the gene ends were 5 bases for V and 6 bases for J; bases not matched to a gene: 10. Germline V lookup: CDR1 LGHNA, CDR2 YNFKEQ. The CDR3 is 15 residues long. The CDR3 DNA reads as TGTGCCAGCAGCACCCAGCGGGGGGCTGGAAAGACCCAGTACTTC. It encodes CASSTQRGAGKTQYF.

This clonotype was detected ten times or more. The genes are TRBV27 and TRBJ2-7; TRBD2 might be the D (7 bases). Germline-derived CDR1 and CDR2 are MNHEY and SMNVEV (reference sequence). There are 16 residues in the CDR3. V was clipped by 5 bases and J by 5 bases, with 22 bases between them. CDR3 DNA: TGTGCCAGCAGTGGAGGGGGGGCAGGGGTTTTGCACGAGCAGTACTTC. Translated: CASSGGGAGVLHEQYF.

In this sample, this clonotype turned up many times. The V call is TRBV7-2, the J call TRBJ1-1; D ambiguous. CDR3 length equals 12 residues. The germline V gene has CDR1 SGHTA and CDR2 FQGNSA. Trimming removed 5 bases from V and 2 bases from J, with 6 bases in between. In DNA form, the CDR3 reads TGTGCCAGCAGCACTTACAACACTGAAGCTTTCTTT. It specifies CASSTYNTEAFF.

This clonotype has a count of ten or more. The rearrangement joins TRBV7-2 to TRBJ2-7, with D perhaps being TRBD1 or TRBD2 (5 bases each). The V gene's germline CDR1 is SGHTA and CDR2 FQGNSA. There are 14 residues in the CDR3. V was clipped by 1 base and J by 2 bases, with 9 bases between them. The CDR3 loop is CASSLGPGPYEQYV. CDR3 sequence (DNA): TGTGCCAGCAGCTTAGGTCCGGGGCCCTACGAGCAGTACGTC.

This clonotype was seen more than once but under ten times. J is TRBJ2-7 and V is TRBV25-1, with D possibly TRBD2 on 7 matching bases. Deletions cut 5 bases from V and 4 bases from J, with 18 bases between. Germline V gene lookup returns CDR1 MGHDK and CDR2 SYGVNS. This CDR3 spans 15 amino acids. In nucleotides, the CDR3 is TGTGCCAGCAGTCAAGGGGGGGTGGCGTTGTACGAGCAGTACTTC. It codes for CASSQGGVALYEQYF.

This clonotype was seen at least ten times. The rearrangement joins TRBV7-2 to TRBJ1-5, with TRBD1 matching 8 bases. CDR3 size: 13 residues. With 3 bases clipped from V and 7 bases from J, the junction kept 2 bases outside the gene matches. Germline V gene lookup returns CDR1 SGHTA and CDR2 FQGNSA. The CDR3 nucleotides are TGTGCCAGCAGCTTGACAGGGGAACAGCCCCAGCATTTT. Translation: CASSLTGEQPQHF.

This clonotype was recorded many times. This chain joins TRBV20-1 and TRBJ1-4; D is unclear. The V end was cut by 0 bases, the J end by 12 bases, with 14 bases between. The CDR3 is 13 residues long. Germline V gene data show CDR1 as DFQATT and CDR2 as SNEGSKA (reference sequence). The CDR3 loop reads CSARDENRVELFF. The CDR3 coding sequence is TGCAGTGCTAGAGATGAGAATCGGGTGGAACTGTTTTTT.

This clonotype was recorded at least ten times. The V call is TRBV7-3, the J call TRBJ1-1; 7 bases line up with TRBD1. The germline V gene has CDR1 SGHTA and CDR2 FQGTGA. The CDR3 totals 13 residues. V trimming: 5 bases; J trimming: 5 bases; junction bases outside the gene matches: 5. The CDR3 DNA sequence: TGTGCCAGCAGCACTCAGGGGGGGACTGAAGCTTTCTTT. Protein product: CASSTQGGTEAFF.

In this sample, this clonotype turned up many times. The genes are TRBV6-5 and TRBJ2-5; D not certain. The CDR3 extends over 13 amino acids. The V and J ends lost 6 bases and 3 bases respectively, with 11 bases between them. CDR1 MNHEY and CDR2 SVGAGI come from the germline V gene. This CDR3 is CASRFYEEETQYF. DNA of the CDR3: TGTGCCAGCAGGTTCTACGAAGAAGAGACCCAGTACTTC.

This clonotype was observed at least ten times. The J gene is TRBJ2-3, the V gene TRBV2; tentatively, D is TRBD1 or TRBD2 (5 bases each). Trimming left V 6 bases short and J 1 base short, with 11 bases between. Germline V CDR1 and CDR2: SNHLY, FYNNEI. The CDR3 is 14 amino acids. CDR3 sequence: CASSRQRGTDTQYF. The CDR3 bases are TGTGCCAGCAGCCGACAGAGGGGCACAGATACGCAGTATTTT.

Only a few counts were recorded for this clonotype. The J gene is TRBJ2-7, the V gene TRBV6-1; D remains ambiguous. The CDR3 is 16 amino acids. Trimming took off 0 bases at V and 4 bases at J, with 16 bases between the two ends. CDR1 is MNHNS and CDR2 is SASEGT in the germline V gene. Here the CDR3 DNA reads TGTGCCAGCAGTGAAGCTCCCCCGCCTCTCGGTTACGAGCAGTACTTC. Translated, it gives CASSEAPPPLGYEQYF.

This clonotype appeared many times. The chain links TRBV4-1 to TRBJ2-3, with 7 nucleotides matching TRBD2. Germline V gene data show CDR1 as MGHRA and CDR2 as YSYEKL. The CDR3 has 15 residues. With V trimmed by 0 bases and J by 5 bases, 5 bases remained unmatched. CDR3 nucleotide sequence: TGCGCCAGCAGCCAAGATTCCGGACTAGGAGATACGCAGTATTTT. This gives the protein CASSQDSGLGDTQYF.

The chain joins TRBV5-4 to TRBJ1-6, with 8 bases aligning to TRBD1. Per germline, CDR1 SGHNT and CDR2 YYREEE (reference sequence). This CDR3 is 14 amino acids long. The V segment lost 4 bases and the J segment 13 bases; nucleotides outside the gene matches: 10. CDR3 in amino acids: CASSLDRGGTPLHF. CDR3 bases: TGTGCCAGCAGCCTAGACAGGGGAGGGACGCCCCTCCACTTT.

The chain combines TRBV20-1 with TRBJ2-3; unclear D gene. Per germline, CDR1 DFQATT and CDR2 SNEGSKA (reference sequence). V shed 0 bases and J shed 0 bases, with 7 bases lying between them. This CDR3 is 14 amino acids long. The DNA for the CDR3 is TGCAGTGCTAGAGATCTGGGTAGCACAGATACGCAGTATTTT. This sequence encodes CSARDLGSTDTQYF.

This clonotype was seen at least ten times. The gene calls are TRBV4-3 and TRBJ2-2, with 9 bases fitting TRBD1. V lost 3 bases, J lost 4 bases, and 0 bases stayed unmatched. The length of the CDR3 is 14 residues. Looked up from germline, CDR1 is LGHNA and CDR2 is YSLEER. Written as DNA, the CDR3 is TGCGCCAGCAGCCAGGACAGGGGCACCGGGGAGCTGTTTTTT. This codes for CASSQDRGTGELFF.

The table lists this clonotype with many counts. The CDR3, as DNA: TGTGCCAGTGGCTCGGGACAGGGGCTCACCGGGGAGCTGTTTTTT. It yields the protein CASGSGQGLTGELFF. The rearrangement joins TRBV7-3 to TRBJ2-2, with 10 bases identical to TRBD1. This CDR3 is 15 amino acids long. CDR1 is SGHTA and CDR2 is FQGTGA in the germline V gene. Trimming removed 9 bases from V and 4 bases from J; junction bases left unmatched: 8.

In this sample, this clonotype turned up many times. The J gene is TRBJ2-6, the V gene TRBV28; the D gene is possibly TRBD1 (5 bases). Germline V CDR1 and CDR2: MDHEN, SYDVKM. V lost 3 bases to trimming and J lost 0 bases, with 12 bases between them. This CDR3 has 17 residues. The CDR3: CASSFLGPSSGANVLTF. In nucleotides, the CDR3 is TGTGCCAGCAGTTTCCTGGGGCCAAGCTCTGGGGCCAACGTCCTGACTTTC.

This clonotype was seen at least ten times. The chain combines TRBV19 with TRBJ1-2, with D possibly being TRBD1 (6 bases). The germline gives CDR1 LNHDA, CDR2 SQIVND (reference sequence). CDR3 size: 15 residues. Between the trimmed V and J ends, which lost 4 bases and 4 bases, there was a span of 16 bases. CDR3 nucleotides: TGTGCCAGTAGTACAAGGACAGAGAGGAGCTATGGCTACACCTTC. Translated: CASSTRTERSYGYTF.

This clonotype was detected many times. The gene calls are TRBV25-1 and TRBJ2-3; TRBD1 aligns across 8 bases. The J segment lost 4 bases and the V segment lost 8 bases, leaving 5 bases of the junction unmatched. The germline V gene encodes CDR1 MGHDK and CDR2 SYGVNS. The CDR3 contains 13 residues. CDR3 in DNA: TGTGCCAGCGGCGGACAGGGCTCAGATACGCAGTATTTT. This sequence encodes CASGGQGSDTQYF.

This clonotype was seen many times. This sequence joins TRBV19 and TRBJ1-2; TRBD1 matches 8 bases. J gave up 6 bases and V 0 bases, and 9 bases lay outside the gene matches. Germline-derived CDR1 and CDR2 are LNHDA and SQIVND (reference sequence). The CDR3 sequence is 16 residues long. The CDR3 region is CASSIDRTGTRDGYTF. For the CDR3, the DNA is TGTGCCAGTAGTATAGACCGGACAGGGACGCGCGATGGCTACACCTTC.

This clonotype was detected ten times or more. The V gene is TRBV7-2, the J gene TRBJ1-2; 9 bases are shared with TRBD1. J gave up 2 bases and V 5 bases, and 6 bases lay outside the gene matches. Germline CDR1 is SGHTA and CDR2 is FQGNSA. There are 15 residues in the CDR3. CDR3 sequence reads: CASSLLQGANYGYTF. The CDR3 coding sequence is TGTGCCAGCAGCCTACTACAGGGGGCAAACTATGGCTACACCTTC.

This clonotype has at least ten counts. The chain employs TRBV5-4 and TRBJ2-5; 9 positions match TRBD1. The CDR3 sequence is 15 residues long. J gave up 2 bases and V 3 bases, and 5 bases lay outside the gene matches. Germline-derived CDR1 and CDR2 are SGHNT and YYREEE (reference sequence). The CDR3 sequence: CASSSGQGPQETQYF. CDR3 nucleotide sequence: TGTGCCAGCAGCTCCGGACAGGGGCCGCAAGAGACCCAGTACTTC.

This clonotype has at least ten counts. The chain combines TRBV28 with TRBJ1-2, with D uncertain. The germline CDR1 and CDR2 sequences are MDHEN and SYDVKM. V dropped 4 bases and J dropped 5 bases, with 8 bases sitting between them. The CDR3 loop spans 12 amino acids. The CDR3 DNA is TGTGCCAGCAGTTCCTCTTCTTATGGCTACACCTTC. It translates to CASSSSSYGYTF.

This clonotype was counted only a few times. J is TRBJ2-3 and V is TRBV19, with TRBD1 matching over 10 bases. The V and J ends lost 9 bases and 0 bases, in that order; junction bases with no gene match: 6. Germline V gives CDR1 LNHDA, CDR2 SQIVND (reference sequence). The length of the CDR3 is 15 residues. The CDR3 loop reads CASRDRGPSTDTQYF. The CDR3 DNA is TGTGCCAGCCGGGACAGGGGTCCTAGCACAGATACGCAGTATTTT.

This clonotype was observed many times. The chain has TRBV7-9 and TRBJ1-2; 7 bases match TRBD1. CDR3 length: 18 amino acids. Trimming took 5 bases from V and 3 from J; bases not matched to a gene: 18. The germline CDR1 and CDR2 sequences are SEHNR and FQNEAQ (reference sequence). CDR3 protein: CASSPRSRDRPLYYGYTF. CDR3 nucleotides: TGTGCCAGCAGCCCTCGGTCCCGGGACAGACCCTTATACTATGGCTACACCTTC.

This clonotype was seen many times. The J gene is TRBJ1-2, the V gene TRBV7-9; 9 bases map to TRBD1. CDR1 is SEHNR, CDR2 FQNEAQ, per germline (reference sequence). V dropped 5 bases and J dropped 5; count of bases not matched to a gene: 9. The CDR3 consists of 15 residues. The CDR3 protein is CASSLHRGQGYGYTF. In nucleotides, the CDR3 is TGTGCCAGCAGCCTTCACAGGGGGCAGGGGTATGGCTACACCTTC.

This clonotype was counted many times. The chain carries TRBV7-3 and TRBJ2-1; 13 positions agree with TRBD2. The junction had 8 bases not matched to a gene; V was cut back by 5 bases and J by 4 bases. Germline V CDR1 and CDR2: SGHTA, FQGTGA. The CDR3 is made up of 17 amino acids. CDR3 nucleotides: TGTGCCAGCAGCAATTACGGGACTAGCGGGGCATACAATGAGCAGTTCTTC. It translates to CASSNYGTSGAYNEQFF.

This clonotype was seen ten or more times. V and J are TRBV29-1 and TRBJ2-3; D is undetermined. This CDR3 is 10 amino acids long. V was trimmed by 4 bases and J by 6 bases, leaving 5 bases between them. CDR1 and CDR2 (germline): SQVTM, ANQGSEA. CDR3 DNA: TGCAGCGTTGGCGACGATACGCAGTATTTT. Amino acid sequence: CSVGDDTQYF.

This clonotype was picked up many times. The V gene is TRBV7-9, the J gene TRBJ1-1, with a tentative D call TRBD1 (5 bases). Germline V gives CDR1 SEHNR, CDR2 FQNEAQ (reference sequence). The CDR3 contains 14 residues. V was shortened by 8 bases and J by 2 bases, with 15 bases between the two germline ends. Here the CDR3 DNA reads TGTGCCAGCGGTTGGGGGTTCGTCAACACTGAAGCTTTCTTT. This encodes CASGWGFVNTEAFF. Using reference TRBV7-9 and TRBJ1-1 for the parts outside the CDR3, the full variable domain is DTGVSQNPRHKITKRGQNVTFRCDPISEHNRLYWYRQTLGQGPEFLTYFQNEAQLEKSRLLSDRFSAERPKGSFSTLEIQRTEQGDSAMYLCASGWGFVNTEAFFGQGTRLTVV.

This clonotype was seen at least ten times. The CDR3 region has the DNA TGTGCCAGCAGTCTAAGCGGGAATGAGCAGTTCTTC. This codes for CASSLSGNEQFF. The chain employs TRBV7-9 and TRBJ2-1, with D possibly matching TRBD2 (6 bases). CDR1 is SEHNR and CDR2 is FQNEAQ in the germline V gene (reference sequence). The ends were cut back, 6 bases at V and 7 bases at J, with 10 bases in the middle. CDR3 length: 12 residues.